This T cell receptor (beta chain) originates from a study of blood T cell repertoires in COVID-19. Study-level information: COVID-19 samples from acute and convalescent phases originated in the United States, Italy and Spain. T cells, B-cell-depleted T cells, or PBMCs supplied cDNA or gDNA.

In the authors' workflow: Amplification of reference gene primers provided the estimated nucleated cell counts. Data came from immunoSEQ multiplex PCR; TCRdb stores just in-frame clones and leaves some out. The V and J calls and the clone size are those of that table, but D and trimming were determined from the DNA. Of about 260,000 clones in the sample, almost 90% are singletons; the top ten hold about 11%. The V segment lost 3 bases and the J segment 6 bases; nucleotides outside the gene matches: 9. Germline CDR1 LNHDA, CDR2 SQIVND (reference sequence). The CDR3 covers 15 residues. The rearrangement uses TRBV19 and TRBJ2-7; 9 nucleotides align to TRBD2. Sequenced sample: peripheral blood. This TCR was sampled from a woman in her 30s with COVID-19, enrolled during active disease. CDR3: CASSMFGTSKSEQYF. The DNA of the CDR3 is TGTGCCAGTAGTATGTTCGGGACTAGCAAAAGCGAGCAGTACTTC.